A single sample is the source of the 31 T cell receptor beta chains below, sequenced in a study of blood T cells in healthy people across ages. Primed by a sample-barcoded 5' primer and a J-beta primer mix, a second PCR proceeded for 7 to 11 cycles. TCRdb re-called the 5' RACE reads with MiXCR, one entry per CDR3 protein. The sample has 800,000 or so distinct CDR3 sequences; 25% are singletons. This same sample was also part of a study on T cells of mothers and their children.

What was sequenced was blood. These receptors all come from a boy between 10 and 17 years old in good health.

The chain joins TRBV5-1 to TRBJ2-3; 8 nucleotides line up with TRBD2. After removal of 0 bases from V and 10 bases from J, the junction contained 7 bases not matched to a gene. This CDR3 is built from 14 residues. The V gene's germline CDR1 is SGHRS and CDR2 YFSETQ. The CDR3 bases are TGCGCCAGCAGCTTGGTTACTAGCGGTGGTGCGCAGTATTTT. As protein: CASSLVTSGGAQYF.

This chain connects TRBV28 to TRBJ1-1, with D perhaps matching TRBD1 (6 bases). The CDR3 sequence is 17 residues long. From germline, CDR1 is MDHEN and CDR2 SYDVKM. V was cut by 7 bases and J by 11 bases, with 32 bases left in between. The CDR3 protein is CASNIGGALRQGLGAFF. DNA for the CDR3: TGTGCCAGCAATATAGGGGGGGCTCTCCGGCAGGGTTTGGGTGCTTTCTTT. The whole variable domain, filled in from reference TRBV28 and TRBJ1-1, reads DVKVTQSSRYLVKRTGEKVFLECVQDMDHENMFWYRQDPGLGLRLIYFSYDVKMKEKGDIPEGYSVSREKKERFSLILESASTNQTSMYLCASNIGGALRQGLGAFFGQGTRLTVV.

CDR3 sequence reads: CASSQSRGNGDTEAFF. The CDR3 DNA reads as TGCGCCAGCAGTCAATCGCGGGGGAACGGGGACACTGAAGCTTTCTTT. The V gene is TRBV23-1, the J gene TRBJ1-1; tentatively, D is TRBD1 (5 bases). TRBV23-1 is placed among ORFs of uncertain function. There are 16 residues in the CDR3. Trimming pared 0 bases from V and 3 bases from J, leaving 14 bases between.

The gene calls are TRBV9 and TRBJ1-1; 10 nucleotides align to TRBD1. V lost 4 bases to trimming and J lost 6 bases; unmatched junction nucleotides: 9. This CDR3 comprises 15 residues. Germline V gene sequence: CDR1 SGDLS, CDR2 YYNGEE. The CDR3 spells CASSLGQGPTPEAFF. The CDR3 region has the DNA TGTGCCAGCAGCTTGGGACAGGGGCCCACCCCTGAAGCTTTCTTT.

This sequence joins TRBV9 and TRBJ2-2, with unresolved D. V was trimmed by 5 bases and J by 2 bases, leaving 13 bases between them. The CDR3 loop spans 15 amino acids. The V gene's germline CDR1 is SGDLS and CDR2 YYNGEE. The CDR3, as DNA: TGTGCCAGCAGTCCTCGCGGCCCCAACACCGGGGAGCTGTTTTTT. Translating gives CASSPRGPNTGELFF.

This clonotype was seen more than once but under ten times. V is TRBV5-1 and J is TRBJ2-3; unclear D gene. The germline gives CDR1 SGHRS, CDR2 YFSETQ. The CDR3 length is 14 residues. With 0 bases removed from V and 2 bases from J, the gap between germline ends came to 7 bases. The CDR3 is CASSLGTATDTQYF. Here the CDR3 DNA reads TGCGCCAGCAGCTTGGGTACGGCCACAGATACGCAGTATTTT.

The chain recombines TRBV7-9 with TRBJ1-1; D ambiguous. Germline V gives CDR1 SEHNR, CDR2 FQNEAQ (reference sequence). The CDR3 sequence is 14 residues long. The V and J ends lost 1 base and 1 base respectively, with 7 bases between them. For the CDR3, the DNA is TGTGCCAGCAGCTTAGTAGAACAGAACACTGAAGCTTTCTTT. Its protein product is CASSLVEQNTEAFF.

The chain couples TRBV7-2 to TRBJ1-1; 8 positions match TRBD1. The CDR3 has 11 amino acids. The junction had 3 bases not matched to a gene; V was cut back by 5 bases and J by 10 bases. Germline V CDR1 and CDR2: SGHTA, FQGNSA. The CDR3: CASSQTGGAFF. CDR3 in DNA: TGTGCCAGCAGCCAAACAGGGGGAGCTTTCTTT.

The V and J genes are TRBV12-3 or TRBV12-4 and TRBJ2-5; D is perhaps TRBD2 (6 bases). This CDR3 is built from 15 residues. V was shortened by 2 bases and J by 1 base, with 11 bases between the two germline ends. DNA of the CDR3: TGTGCCAGCAGTTTAAGGCGGGGAGTCCAAGAGACCCAGTACTTC. This encodes CASSLRRGVQETQYF.

This clonotype was detected a few times. The rearrangement uses TRBV7-9 and TRBJ1-1; no firm D call. CDR1 is SEHNR and CDR2 is FQNEAQ in the germline V gene (reference sequence). With 0 bases removed from V and 0 bases from J, the gap between germline ends came to 8 bases. This CDR3 is built from 15 residues. The CDR3 reads CASSLAEGMNTEAFF. CDR3 in DNA: TGTGCCAGCAGCTTAGCCGAAGGGATGAACACTGAAGCTTTCTTT.

This clonotype was recorded a few times. V and J are TRBV12-3 or TRBV12-4 and TRBJ1-5; no clear D gene. Deletions cut 2 bases from V and 9 bases from J, with 14 bases between. This CDR3 has 14 amino acids. DNA of the CDR3: TGTGCCAGCAGTTTAAGGCAGCTTAATGGGCCCCAGCATTTT. Translating gives CASSLRQLNGPQHF.

The rearrangement uses TRBV4-3 and TRBJ1-2; no clear D. Germline loops: CDR1 LGHNA, CDR2 YSLEER. V was shortened by 1 base and J by 6 bases, with 12 bases between the two germline ends. CDR3 length: 14 residues. The CDR3, as DNA: TGCGCCAGCAGCCAAGTGTTCGGTACCAATGGCTACACCTTC. Its protein is CASSQVFGTNGYTF.

This clonotype was seen more than once but under ten times. This chain links TRBV28 with TRBJ2-3, with D possibly TRBD2 on 6 matching bases. CDR3 length equals 12 residues. Deletions cut 9 bases from V and 4 bases from J, with 11 bases between. Germline-derived CDR1 and CDR2 are MDHEN and SYDVKM. The CDR3 coding sequence is TGTGCCAGTAGAAGACTAGCAGATACGCAGTATTTT. It is translated as CASRRLADTQYF. The full variable domain, completed using reference TRBV28 and TRBJ2-3, is DVKVTQSSRYLVKRTGEKVFLECVQDMDHENMFWYRQDPGLGLRLIYFSYDVKMKEKGDIPEGYSVSREKKERFSLILESASTNQTSMYLCASRRLADTQYFGPGTRLTVL.

This clonotype was recorded a few times. V is TRBV24-1 and J is TRBJ1-1; D not resolved. CDR3 length equals 13 residues. CDR1 and CDR2 (germline): KGHDR, SFDVKD. Trimming took off 5 bases at V and 1 base at J, with 7 bases between the two ends. CDR3 amino acids: CATSVDKNTEAFF. Written as DNA, the CDR3 is TGTGCCACCAGTGTCGATAAGAACACTGAAGCTTTCTTT.

The gene calls are TRBV29-1 and TRBJ1-2; 8 bases are a match to TRBD1. Germline-derived CDR1 and CDR2 are SQVTM and ANQGSEA. V lost 1 base, J lost 4 bases, and 8 bases stayed unmatched. This CDR3 is 15 amino acids long. The CDR3 protein is CSVEGGTGSIYGYTF. The CDR3 bases are TGCAGCGTTGAAGGGGGGACAGGCTCTATCTATGGCTACACCTTC.

This clonotype was counted a few times. This sequence joins TRBV5-1 and TRBJ2-3; 7 nucleotides match TRBD1. The CDR3 loop spans 15 amino acids. Germline V gene sequence: CDR1 SGHRS, CDR2 YFSETQ. Trimming removed 0 bases from V and 6 bases from J; junction bases left unmatched: 7. The CDR3 reads CASSLEVGGKDTQYF. The CDR3 nucleotides read TGCGCCAGCAGCTTGGAGGTAGGGGGCAAGGATACGCAGTATTTT.

The rearrangement uses TRBV4-2 and TRBJ2-3, with 13 bases lining up with TRBD2. The V gene end was trimmed by 3 bases and the J gene end by 5 bases; junction bases not matched to a gene: 8. The CDR3 covers 17 residues. Germline CDR1 LGHNA, CDR2 YNFKEQ. The CDR3 DNA is TGTGCCAGCAGCCAGGAGGGGACTAGCGGGATCGGAGATACGCAGTATTTT. It yields the protein CASSQEGTSGIGDTQYF.

Comment on this clonotype: Relative to the germline gene, one junction end is altered; a read error may explain this. J is TRBJ2-7 and V is TRBV20-1; 8 bases fit TRBD1. Germline loops: CDR1 DFQATT, CDR2 SNEGSKA (reference sequence). The CDR3 has 14 residues. The CDR3 spells CSTREAGGIYEQYF. CDR3 DNA sequence: TGCAGTACTAGGGAAGCAGGGGGCATCTACGAGCAGTACTTC.

This clonotype occurred a few times. The chain uses TRBV4-1 and TRBJ2-1; D ambiguous. This CDR3 is built from 14 residues. Germline V gene lookup returns CDR1 MGHRA and CDR2 YSYEKL. Trimming took off 1 base at V and 7 bases at J, with 11 bases between the two ends. For the CDR3, the DNA is TGCGCCAGCAGCCAAGTTTGGATGGGGAATGAGCAGTTCTTC. It encodes CASSQVWMGNEQFF.

The rearrangement links TRBV29-1 to TRBJ2-1; unclear D gene. Trimming left V 0 bases short and J 4 bases short, with 4 bases between. CDR1 SQVTM and CDR2 ANQGSEA come from the germline V gene. CDR3 length: 12 residues. The CDR3 reads CSVEDPYNEQFF. The CDR3 DNA follows: TGCAGCGTTGAAGATCCGTACAATGAGCAGTTCTTC.

This clonotype was seen repeatedly, ten times or more. V and J are TRBV28 and TRBJ1-1; D unclear. CDR1 and CDR2 (germline): MDHEN, SYDVKM. This CDR3 comprises 12 residues. Trimming cost V 3 bases and J 5 bases, with 7 bases left between them. The CDR3 sequence is CASSFEGTEAFF. The CDR3 region has the DNA TGTGCCAGCAGTTTCGAAGGGACTGAAGCTTTCTTT.

The chain uses TRBV28 and TRBJ2-1, with 8 bases identical to TRBD2. Germline loops: CDR1 MDHEN, CDR2 SYDVKM. The CDR3 sequence is 17 residues long. With V trimmed by 5 bases and J by 2 bases, 11 bases remained unmatched. CDR3 in DNA: TGTGCCAGCAGTCCCCGAGTGTGGCGGGAGGCCTACAATGAGCAGTTCTTC. Translated, it gives CASSPRVWREAYNEQFF.

This clonotype appeared a few times. The rearrangement uses TRBV5-5 and TRBJ2-1; the match to TRBD1 covers 7 bases. V was pared by 2 bases and J by 5 bases, with 16 bases of the junction left unmatched. The CDR3 length is 18 residues. The V gene's germline CDR1 is SGHKS and CDR2 YYEKEE (reference sequence). The CDR3 protein is CASSLQGNWMGTNNEQFF. The CDR3 nucleotides are TGTGCCAGCAGCTTACAGGGGAACTGGATGGGGACAAACAATGAGCAGTTCTTC.

The V gene is TRBV5-6, the J gene TRBJ1-5; tentative D call: TRBD1 (5 bases). CDR3 length equals 16 residues. From germline, CDR1 is SGHDT and CDR2 YYEEEE. Trimming removed 2 bases from V and 4 bases from J, with 16 bases in between. CDR3 DNA sequence: TGTGCCAGCAGCTTTCGGGGGGGAACCCTAAATCAGCCCCAGCATTTT. Its translation is CASSFRGGTLNQPQHF.

This clonotype turned up a few times. The chain has TRBV21-1 and TRBJ2-1; the D call in the table, TRBD1, was not verified against the DNA. TRBV21-1 is deemed a pseudogene. The CDR3 sequence is 17 residues long. CDR3 coding DNA: TGTGCCAGCAGCAAAGCCAACCAGGGGGCTAGAGACAATGAGCAGTTCTTC. This translates into CASSKANQGARDNEQFF.

CDR3 in DNA: TGCGCCAGCAGCCAGAATTCTGGCAGCCCCTACGAGCAGTACTTC. Translating it yields CASSQNSGSPYEQYF. V and J are TRBV4-3 and TRBJ2-7; D gene uncertain. This CDR3 comprises 15 residues. With 3 bases removed from V and 2 bases from J, the gap between germline ends came to 14 bases. From germline, CDR1 is LGHNA and CDR2 YSLEER.

This rearrangement joins TRBV20-1 to TRBJ2-7; no reliable D call. V lost 3 bases to trimming and J lost 0 bases, with 6 bases between them. CDR1 is DFQATT and CDR2 is SNEGSKA in the germline V gene (reference sequence). The CDR3 has 12 amino acids. As DNA, the CDR3 is TGCAGTGCTAGGAAGAGCTCCTACGAGCAGTACTTC. It yields the protein CSARKSSYEQYF.

The V gene is TRBV27, the J gene TRBJ2-7, with 9 bases lining up with TRBD2. The J call may be in error: the DNA end matches TRBJ2-5 better. The CDR3 runs 18 residues. The germline V gene encodes CDR1 MNHEY and CDR2 SMNVEV (reference sequence). The CDR3 DNA is TGTGCCAGCAGTTTATCCGCGGTAGCGGGGGCCCCGGGAGAGACCCAGTACTTC. Residues: CASSLSAVAGAPGETQYF.

This chain joins TRBV9 and TRBJ2-5, with 8 bases lining up with TRBD2. The J segment lost 2 bases and the V segment lost 2 bases, leaving 8 bases of the junction unmatched. The CDR3 runs 16 residues. From germline, CDR1 is SGDLS and CDR2 YYNGEE. The CDR3 nucleotides read TGTGCCAGCAGCGTTAGTACTAGCGGAATTCAAGAGACCCAGTACTTC. Its protein product is CASSVSTSGIQETQYF.

This clonotype has more than one count but fewer than ten. V and J are TRBV4-1 and TRBJ1-2, with D tentatively TRBD1 (5 bases). The CDR3 sequence is 15 residues long. The germline CDR1 and CDR2 sequences are MGHRA and YSYEKL. Deletions cut 0 bases from V and 4 bases from J, with 12 bases between. The CDR3, as DNA: TGCGCCAGCAGCCAAGAGAGCAGGGAAGGCTATGGCTACACCTTC. Its protein product is CASSQESREGYGYTF.

The sample holds a few counts of this clonotype. The CDR3 loop is CASSLNRDGLLGDTQYF. CDR3 DNA: TGCGCCAGCAGCTTGAATAGGGATGGGCTACTGGGAGATACGCAGTATTTT. This chain links TRBV5-1 with TRBJ2-3; D gene ambiguous. V was cut by 1 base and J by 5 bases, with 20 bases left in between. Germline CDR1 SGHRS, CDR2 YFSETQ. The CDR3 runs 17 residues.